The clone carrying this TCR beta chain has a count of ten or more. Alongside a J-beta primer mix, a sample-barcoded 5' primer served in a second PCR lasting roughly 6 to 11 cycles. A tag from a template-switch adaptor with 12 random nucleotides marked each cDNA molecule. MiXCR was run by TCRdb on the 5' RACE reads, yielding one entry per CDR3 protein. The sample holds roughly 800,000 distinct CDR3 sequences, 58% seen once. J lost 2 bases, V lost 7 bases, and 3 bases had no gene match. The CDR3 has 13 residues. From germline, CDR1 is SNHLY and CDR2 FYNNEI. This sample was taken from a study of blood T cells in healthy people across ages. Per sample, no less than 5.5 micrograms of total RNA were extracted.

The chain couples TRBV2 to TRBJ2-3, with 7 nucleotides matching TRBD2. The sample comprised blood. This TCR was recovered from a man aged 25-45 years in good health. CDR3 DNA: TGTGCCAGCAACCGGGACTACACAGATACGCAGTATTTT. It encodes CASNRDYTDTQYF.